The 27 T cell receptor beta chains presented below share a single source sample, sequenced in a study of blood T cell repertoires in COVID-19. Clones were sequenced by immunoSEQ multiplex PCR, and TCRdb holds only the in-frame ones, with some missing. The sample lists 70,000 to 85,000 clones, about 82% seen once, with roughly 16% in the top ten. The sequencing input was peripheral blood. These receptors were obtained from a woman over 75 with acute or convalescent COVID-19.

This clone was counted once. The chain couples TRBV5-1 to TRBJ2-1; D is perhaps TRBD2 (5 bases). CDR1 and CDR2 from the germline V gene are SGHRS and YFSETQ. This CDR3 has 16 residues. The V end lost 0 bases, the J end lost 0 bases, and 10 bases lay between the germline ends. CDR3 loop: CASSLDSGGSYNEQFF. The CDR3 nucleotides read TGCGCCAGCAGCTTGGACAGCGGAGGCTCCTACAATGAGCAGTTCTTC. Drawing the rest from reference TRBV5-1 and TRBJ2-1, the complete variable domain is KAGVTQTPRYLIKTRGQQVTLSCSPISGHRSVSWYQQTPGQGLQFLFEYFSETQRNKGNFPGRFSGRQFSNSRSEMNVSTLELGDSALYLCASSLDSGGSYNEQFFGPGTRLTVL.

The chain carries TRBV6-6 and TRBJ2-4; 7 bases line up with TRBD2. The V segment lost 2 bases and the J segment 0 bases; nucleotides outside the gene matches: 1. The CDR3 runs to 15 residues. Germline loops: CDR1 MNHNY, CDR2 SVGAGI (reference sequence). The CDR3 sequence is CASSYGGVAKNIQYF. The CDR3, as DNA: TGTGCCAGCAGTTACGGGGGGGTAGCCAAAAACATTCAGTACTTC.

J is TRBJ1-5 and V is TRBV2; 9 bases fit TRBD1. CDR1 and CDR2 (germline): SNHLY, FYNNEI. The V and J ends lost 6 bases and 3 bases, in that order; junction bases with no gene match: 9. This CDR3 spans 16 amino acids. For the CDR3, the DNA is TGTGCCAGCAGGGCCGGGACAGGGAGGGCCAATCAGCCCCAGCATTTT. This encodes CASRAGTGRANQPQHF.

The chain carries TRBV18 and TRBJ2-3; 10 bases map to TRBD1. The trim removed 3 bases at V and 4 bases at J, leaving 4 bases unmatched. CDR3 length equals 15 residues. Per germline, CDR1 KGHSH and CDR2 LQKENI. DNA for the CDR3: TGTGCCAGCTCACCGAAGGGGACAGGGGCAGATACGCAGTATTTT. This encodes CASSPKGTGADTQYF.

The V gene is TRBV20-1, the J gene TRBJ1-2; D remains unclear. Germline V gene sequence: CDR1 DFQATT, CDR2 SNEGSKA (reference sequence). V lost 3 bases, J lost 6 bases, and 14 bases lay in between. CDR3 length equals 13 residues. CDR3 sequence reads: CSASALGRDGYTF. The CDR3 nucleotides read TGCAGTGCTAGTGCCCTCGGGCGGGATGGCTACACCTTC.

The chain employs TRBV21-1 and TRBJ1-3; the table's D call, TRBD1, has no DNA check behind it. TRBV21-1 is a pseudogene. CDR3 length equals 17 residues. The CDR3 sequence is CASSLRDRSSSGNTIYF. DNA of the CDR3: TGTGCCAGCAGCCTACGGGACAGGTCAAGCTCTGGAAACACCATATATTTT.

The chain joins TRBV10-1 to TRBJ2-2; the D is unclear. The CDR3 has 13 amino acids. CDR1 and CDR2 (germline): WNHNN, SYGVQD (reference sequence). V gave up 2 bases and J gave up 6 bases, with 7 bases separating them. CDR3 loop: CASSERVPGELFF. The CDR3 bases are TGCGCCAGCAGTGAGCGAGTCCCCGGGGAGCTGTTTTTT.

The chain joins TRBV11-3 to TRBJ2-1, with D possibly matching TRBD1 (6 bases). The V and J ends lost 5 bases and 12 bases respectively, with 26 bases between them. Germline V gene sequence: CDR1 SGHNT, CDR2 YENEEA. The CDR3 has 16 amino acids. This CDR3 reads CASSPAGGRTTMGQFF. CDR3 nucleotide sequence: TGTGCCAGCAGCCCTGCTGGGGGCCGAACTACAATGGGGCAGTTCTTC.

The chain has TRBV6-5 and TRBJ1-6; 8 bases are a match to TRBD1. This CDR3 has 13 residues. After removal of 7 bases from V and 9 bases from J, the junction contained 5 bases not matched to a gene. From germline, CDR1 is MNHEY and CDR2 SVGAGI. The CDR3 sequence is CASTRGLSSPLHF. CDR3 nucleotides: TGTGCCAGCACCAGGGGGCTCAGTTCACCCCTCCACTTT.

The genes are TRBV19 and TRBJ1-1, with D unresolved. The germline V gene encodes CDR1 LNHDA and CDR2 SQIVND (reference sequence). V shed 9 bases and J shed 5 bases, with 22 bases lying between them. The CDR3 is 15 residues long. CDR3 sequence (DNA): TGTGCCAGCTCTGCAACCGGGATACTAGGGACTGAAGCTTTCTTT. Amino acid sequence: CASSATGILGTEAFF.

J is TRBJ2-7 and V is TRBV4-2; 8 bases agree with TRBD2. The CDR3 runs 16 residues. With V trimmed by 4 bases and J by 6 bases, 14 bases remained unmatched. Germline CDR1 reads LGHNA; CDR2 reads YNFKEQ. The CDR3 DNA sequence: TGTGCCAGCAGCCCTCCAAAATCGGGGGGGCTCAGCGAGCAGTACTTC. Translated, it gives CASSPPKSGGLSEQYF.

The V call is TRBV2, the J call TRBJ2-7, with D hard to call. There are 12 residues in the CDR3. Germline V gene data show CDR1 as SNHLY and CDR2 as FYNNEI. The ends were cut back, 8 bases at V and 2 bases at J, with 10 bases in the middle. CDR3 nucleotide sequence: TGTGCCAGCGGGTACAGAACCTACGAGCAGTACTTC. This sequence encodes CASGYRTYEQYF.

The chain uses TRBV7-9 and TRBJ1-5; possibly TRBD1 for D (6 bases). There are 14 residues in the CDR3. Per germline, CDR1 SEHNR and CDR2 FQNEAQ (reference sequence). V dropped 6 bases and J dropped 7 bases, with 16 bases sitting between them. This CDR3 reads CASSHGQYLQPQHF. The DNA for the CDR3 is TGTGCCAGCAGTCACGGACAGTATTTACAGCCCCAGCATTTT.

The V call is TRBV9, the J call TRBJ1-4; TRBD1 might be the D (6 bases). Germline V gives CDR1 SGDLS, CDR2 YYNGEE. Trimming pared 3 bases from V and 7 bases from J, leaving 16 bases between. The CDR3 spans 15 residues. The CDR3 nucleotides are TGTGCCAGCAGCGCCACGGACAGTCGGGGTGAAAAACTGTTTTTT. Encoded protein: CASSATDSRGEKLFF.

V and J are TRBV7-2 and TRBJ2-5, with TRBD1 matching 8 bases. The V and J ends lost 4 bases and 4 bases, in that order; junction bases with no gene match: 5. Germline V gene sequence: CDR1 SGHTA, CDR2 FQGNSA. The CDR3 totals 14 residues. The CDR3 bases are TGTGCCAGCAGCTACCTCAGGGGGCGAGAGACCCAGTACTTC. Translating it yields CASSYLRGRETQYF.

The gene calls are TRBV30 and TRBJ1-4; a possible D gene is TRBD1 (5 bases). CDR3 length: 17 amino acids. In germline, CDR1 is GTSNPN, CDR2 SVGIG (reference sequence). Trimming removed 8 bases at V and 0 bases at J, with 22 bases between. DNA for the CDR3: TGTGCCGTGGGCTGGGGCAGGGAAAGGGCAACTAATGAAAAACTGTTTTTT. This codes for CAVGWGRERATNEKLFF.

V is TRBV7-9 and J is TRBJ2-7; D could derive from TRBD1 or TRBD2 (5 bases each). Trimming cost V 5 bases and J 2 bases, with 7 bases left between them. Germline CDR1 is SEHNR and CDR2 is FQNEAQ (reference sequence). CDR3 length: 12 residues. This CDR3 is CASSRGAYEQYF. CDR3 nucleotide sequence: TGTGCCAGCAGCAGGGGAGCCTACGAGCAGTACTTC.

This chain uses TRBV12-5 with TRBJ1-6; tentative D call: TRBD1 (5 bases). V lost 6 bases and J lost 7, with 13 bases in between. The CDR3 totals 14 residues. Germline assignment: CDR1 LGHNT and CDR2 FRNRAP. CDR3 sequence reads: CASGPGLLNSPLHF. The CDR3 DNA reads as TGTGCTAGTGGACCGGGACTCTTAAATTCACCCCTCCACTTT.

The CDR3 bases are TGTGCCAGCAGCTTAGGACTAGCGGGGATGGAGCAGTACTTC. This translates into CASSLGLAGMEQYF. This chain uses TRBV7-9 with TRBJ2-7, with 11 bases identical to TRBD2. The CDR3 runs 14 residues. With V trimmed by 1 base and J by 7 bases, 3 bases remained unmatched. Germline V CDR1 and CDR2: SEHNR, FQNEAQ (reference sequence).

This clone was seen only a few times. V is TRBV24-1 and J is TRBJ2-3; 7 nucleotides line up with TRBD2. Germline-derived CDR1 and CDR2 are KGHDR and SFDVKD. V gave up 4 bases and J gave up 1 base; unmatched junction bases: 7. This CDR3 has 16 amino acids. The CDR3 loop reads CATSDLSGERTDTQYF. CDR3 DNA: TGTGCCACCAGTGACTTGAGCGGGGAGCGCACAGATACGCAGTATTTT.

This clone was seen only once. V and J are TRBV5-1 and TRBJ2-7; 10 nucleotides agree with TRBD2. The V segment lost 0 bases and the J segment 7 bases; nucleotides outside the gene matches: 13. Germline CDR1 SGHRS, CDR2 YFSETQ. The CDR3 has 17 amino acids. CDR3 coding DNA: TGCGCCAGCAGCTTGGGAGCTAGCGGGGGCCCTTTTGTGGAGCAGTACTTC. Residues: CASSLGASGGPFVEQYF. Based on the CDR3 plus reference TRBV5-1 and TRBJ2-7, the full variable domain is KAGVTQTPRYLIKTRGQQVTLSCSPISGHRSVSWYQQTPGQGLQFLFEYFSETQRNKGNFPGRFSGRQFSNSRSEMNVSTLELGDSALYLCASSLGASGGPFVEQYFGPGTRLTVT.

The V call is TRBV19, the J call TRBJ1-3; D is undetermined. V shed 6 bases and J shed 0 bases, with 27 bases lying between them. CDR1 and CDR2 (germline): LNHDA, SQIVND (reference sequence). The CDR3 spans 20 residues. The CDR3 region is CASSPGGLWEKRSSGNTIYF. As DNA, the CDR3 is TGTGCCAGTAGCCCGGGAGGTTTGTGGGAGAAGAGAAGCTCTGGAAACACCATATATTTT.

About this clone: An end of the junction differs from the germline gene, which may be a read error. CDR3: CASREDRGSYNEQFF. CDR3 nucleotides: TGTGCCAGCAGAGAAGACAGGGGCTCCTACAATGAGCAGTTCTTC. The chain uses TRBV2 and TRBJ2-1, with TRBD1 identical over 8 bases. The CDR3 has 15 residues. Germline CDR1 reads SNHLY; CDR2 reads FYNNEI.

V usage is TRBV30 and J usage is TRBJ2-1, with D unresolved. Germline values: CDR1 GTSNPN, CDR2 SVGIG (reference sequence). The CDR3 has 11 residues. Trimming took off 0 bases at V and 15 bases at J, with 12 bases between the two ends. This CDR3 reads CAWSVQPIRFF. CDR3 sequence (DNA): TGTGCCTGGAGTGTACAACCGATCCGGTTCTTC.

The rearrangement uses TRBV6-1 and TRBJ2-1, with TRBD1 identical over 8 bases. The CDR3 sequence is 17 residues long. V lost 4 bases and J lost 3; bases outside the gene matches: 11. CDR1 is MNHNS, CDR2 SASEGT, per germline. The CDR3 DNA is TGTGCCAGCAGTGCACTATCGGGACAGGCGGGCTACAATGAGCAGTTCTTC. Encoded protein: CASSALSGQAGYNEQFF.

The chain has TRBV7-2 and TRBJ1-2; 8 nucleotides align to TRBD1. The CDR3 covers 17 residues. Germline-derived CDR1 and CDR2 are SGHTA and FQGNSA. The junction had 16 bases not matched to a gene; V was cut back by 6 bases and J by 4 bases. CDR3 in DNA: TGTGCCAGCAGTACAGAATCTTCGGGACAGGCGATCTATGGCTACACCTTC. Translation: CASSTESSGQAIYGYTF. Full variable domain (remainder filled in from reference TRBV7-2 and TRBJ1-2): GAGVSQSPSNKVTEKGKDVELRCDPISGHTALYWYRQSLGQGLEFLIYFQGNSAPDKSGLPSDRFSAERTGGSVSTLTIQRTQQEDSAVYLCASSTESSGQAIYGYTFGSGTRLTVV.

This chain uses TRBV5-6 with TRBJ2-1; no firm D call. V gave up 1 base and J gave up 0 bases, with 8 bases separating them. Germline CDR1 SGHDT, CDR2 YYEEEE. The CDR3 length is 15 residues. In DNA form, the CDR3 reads TGTGCCAGCAGCTTGAACACAGTCTCCTACAATGAGCAGTTCTTC. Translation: CASSLNTVSYNEQFF.